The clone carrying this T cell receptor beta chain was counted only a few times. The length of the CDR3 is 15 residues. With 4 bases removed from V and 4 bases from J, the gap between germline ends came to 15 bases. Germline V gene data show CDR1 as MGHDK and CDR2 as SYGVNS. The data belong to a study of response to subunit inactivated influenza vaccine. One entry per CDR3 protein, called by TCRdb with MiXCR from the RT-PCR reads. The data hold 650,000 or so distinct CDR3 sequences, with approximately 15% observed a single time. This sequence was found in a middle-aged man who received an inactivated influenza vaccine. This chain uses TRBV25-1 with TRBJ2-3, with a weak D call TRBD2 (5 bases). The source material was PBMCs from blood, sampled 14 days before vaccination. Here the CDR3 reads CASSGVSTRSDTQYF. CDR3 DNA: TGTGCCAGCAGTGGAGTTTCAACTAGATCAGATACGCAGTATTTT.